Reported below is one TCR beta chain. Its antigen is not known. This entry is derived from a study of cytomegalovirus exposure and HLA in healthy donors. Regarding the study as a whole: Rates of TCR association differed by HLA locus in a later analysis, with DRB1 highest and HLA-C lowest. Follow-up analysis later connected one missense variant in DCLRE1C with trimming of TCR beta V- and J-genes. Among CMV-associated TCR beta chains, most appeared HLA-restricted in a later analysis.

It was with 60 Vbeta and 13 Jbeta primers that the PCR ran. Per the original data handling: Later reanalysis found tens of millions of unique TCR beta chains, 9 million to 12 million of them shared. Clones were sequenced by immunoSEQ multiplex PCR, and TCRdb holds only the in-frame ones, with some missing. That table is the source of V, J and clone size, and D and trimming were worked out from the DNA. The table shows 150,000 to 200,000 clones, with roughly 80% occurring only once. This clonotype originated in a woman between 45 and 60 years old in good health and CMV-seronegative. Sequenced input: PBMCs.

The CDR3 loop reads CASSEWGGSGTEAFF. The CDR3 DNA reads as TGTGCCAGCAGTGAATGGGGGGGATCGGGCACTGAAGCTTTCTTT. J is TRBJ1-1 and V is TRBV25-1; D may be TRBD1 (5 bases). Germline loops: CDR1 MGHDK, CDR2 SYGVNS. V was clipped by 1 base and J by 4 bases, with 13 bases between them. The CDR3 is 15 amino acids.